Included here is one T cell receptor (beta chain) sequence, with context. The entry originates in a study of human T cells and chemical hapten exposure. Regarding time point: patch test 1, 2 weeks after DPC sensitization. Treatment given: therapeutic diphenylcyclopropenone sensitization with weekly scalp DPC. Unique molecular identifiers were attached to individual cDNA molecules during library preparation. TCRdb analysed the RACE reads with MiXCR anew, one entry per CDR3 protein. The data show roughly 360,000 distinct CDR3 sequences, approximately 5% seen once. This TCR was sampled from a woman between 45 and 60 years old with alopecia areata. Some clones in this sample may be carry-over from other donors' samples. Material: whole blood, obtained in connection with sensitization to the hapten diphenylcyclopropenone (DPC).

The CDR3 coding sequence is TGTGCCAGCAGTGCTATTGCCCGAAGAGCAGATACGCAGTATTTT. Protein product: CASSAIARRADTQYF. The chain joins TRBV27 to TRBJ2-3; no reliable D call. The CDR3 contains 15 residues. V lost 5 bases and J lost 4, with 16 bases in between. Per germline, CDR1 MNHEY and CDR2 SMNVEV (reference sequence).